Below, one T cell receptor (beta chain) is given with its context. Assay: immunoSEQ multiplex PCR; the TCRdb copy retains only in-frame clones and omits some. Here the sample spans a few hundred thousand clones, about nine tenths being singletons. This sample is part of a study of blood T cell repertoires in COVID-19. Participants' reported clinical history set cohort assignment. Each recovered donor of Cohort 3 presented with two negative PCRs, clearance, or symptom resolution. The sequencing sample was made of PBMCs or T cells enriched from blood (not recorded which). The sequence derives from a man aged 30 to 45 who had recovered from COVID-19.

The CDR3, as DNA: TGTGCCAGCAGCCCCCCGGATGGCTACACCTTC. It is translated as CASSPPDGYTF. V gene TRBV5-7 combines with J gene TRBJ1-2; D is ambiguous. TRBV5-7 is marked as an open reading frame, function uncertain. CDR3 length: 11 residues. Trimming stripped 4 bases from V and 6 bases from J, with 7 bases between.